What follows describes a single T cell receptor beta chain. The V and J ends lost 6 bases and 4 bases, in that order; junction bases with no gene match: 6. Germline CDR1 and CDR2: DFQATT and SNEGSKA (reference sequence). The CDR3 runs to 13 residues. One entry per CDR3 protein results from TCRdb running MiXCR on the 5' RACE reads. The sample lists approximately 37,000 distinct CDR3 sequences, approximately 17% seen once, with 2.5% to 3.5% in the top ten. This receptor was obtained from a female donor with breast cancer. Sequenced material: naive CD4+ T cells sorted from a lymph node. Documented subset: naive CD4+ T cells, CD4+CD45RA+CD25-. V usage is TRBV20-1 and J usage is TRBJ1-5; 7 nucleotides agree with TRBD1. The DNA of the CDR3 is TGCAGTGCGAGGGACAGTCCGAATCAGCCCCAGCATTTT. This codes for CSARDSPNQPQHF.